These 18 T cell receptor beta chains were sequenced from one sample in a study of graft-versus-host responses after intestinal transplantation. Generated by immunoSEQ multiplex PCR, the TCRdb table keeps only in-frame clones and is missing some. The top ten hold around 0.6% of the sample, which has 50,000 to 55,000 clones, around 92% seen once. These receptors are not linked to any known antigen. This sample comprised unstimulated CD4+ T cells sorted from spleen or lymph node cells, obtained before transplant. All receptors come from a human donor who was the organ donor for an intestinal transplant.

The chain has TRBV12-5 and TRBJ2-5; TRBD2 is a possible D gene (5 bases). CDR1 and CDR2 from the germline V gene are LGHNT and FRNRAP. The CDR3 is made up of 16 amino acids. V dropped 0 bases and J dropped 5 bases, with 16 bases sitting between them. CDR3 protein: CASGLVHMAGKETQYF. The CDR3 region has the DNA TGTGCTAGTGGTTTGGTCCACATGGCGGGTAAGGAGACCCAGTACTTC. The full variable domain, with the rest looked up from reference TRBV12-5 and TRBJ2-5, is DARVTQTPRHKVTEMGQEVTMRCQPILGHNTVFWYRQTMMQGLELLAYFRNRAPLDDSGMPKDRFSAEMPDATLATLKIQPSEPRDSAVYFCASGLVHMAGKETQYFGPGTRLLVL.

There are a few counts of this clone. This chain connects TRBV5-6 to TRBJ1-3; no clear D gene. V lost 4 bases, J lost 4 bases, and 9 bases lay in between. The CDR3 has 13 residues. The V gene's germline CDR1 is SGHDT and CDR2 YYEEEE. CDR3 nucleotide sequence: TGTGCCAGCAGCCCAGCAGGCGGAAACACCATATATTTT. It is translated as CASSPAGGNTIYF.

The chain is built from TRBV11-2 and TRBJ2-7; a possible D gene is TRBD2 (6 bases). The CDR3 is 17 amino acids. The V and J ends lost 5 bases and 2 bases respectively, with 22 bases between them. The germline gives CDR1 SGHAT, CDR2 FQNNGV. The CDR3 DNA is TGTGCCAGCAGCCCTGGCGGTGCGGGAAGGGGAACCTACGAGCAGTACTTC. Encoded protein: CASSPGGAGRGTYEQYF.

Here the CDR3 reads CASRSGEVAGESYEQYF. The CDR3 nucleotides are TGTGCAAGTCGCTCTGGGGAGGTAGCGGGAGAATCCTACGAGCAGTACTTC. J is TRBJ2-7 and V is TRBV12-2; TRBD2 reflects the table's D call only, with no check against the DNA. TRBV12-2 is a pseudogene locus. This CDR3 is built from 17 residues.

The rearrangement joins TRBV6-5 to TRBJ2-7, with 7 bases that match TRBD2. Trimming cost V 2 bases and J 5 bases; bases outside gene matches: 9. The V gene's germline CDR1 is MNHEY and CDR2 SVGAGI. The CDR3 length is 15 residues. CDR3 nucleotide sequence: TGTGCCAGCAGTTACGCTTTCGGGAGGACCCACGAGCAGTACTTC. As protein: CASSYAFGRTHEQYF.

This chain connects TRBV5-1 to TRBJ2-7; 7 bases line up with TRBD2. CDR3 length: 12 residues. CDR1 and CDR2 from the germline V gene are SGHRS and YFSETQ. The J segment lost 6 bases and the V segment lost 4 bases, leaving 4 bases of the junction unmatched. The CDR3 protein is CASSPGLSEQYF. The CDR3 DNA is TGCGCCAGCAGCCCGGGACTATCCGAGCAGTACTTC.

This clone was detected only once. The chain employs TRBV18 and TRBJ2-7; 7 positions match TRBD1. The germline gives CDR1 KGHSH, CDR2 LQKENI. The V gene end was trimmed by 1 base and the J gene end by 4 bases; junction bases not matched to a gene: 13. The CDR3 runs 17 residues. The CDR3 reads CASSPLLTGAKVYEQYF. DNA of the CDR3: TGTGCCAGCTCACCACTTCTCACAGGGGCTAAAGTTTACGAGCAGTACTTC. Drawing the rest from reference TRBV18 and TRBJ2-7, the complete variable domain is NAGVMQNPRHLVRRRGQEARLRCSPMKGHSHVYWYRQLPEEGLKFMVYLQKENIIDESGMPKERFSAEFPKEGPSILRIQQVVRGDSAAYFCASSPLLTGAKVYEQYFGPGTRLTVT.

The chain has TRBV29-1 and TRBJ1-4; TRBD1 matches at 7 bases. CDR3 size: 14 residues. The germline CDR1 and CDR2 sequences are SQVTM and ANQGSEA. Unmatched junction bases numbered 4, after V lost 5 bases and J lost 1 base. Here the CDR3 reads CSVHYRGTNEKLFF. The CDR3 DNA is TGCAGCGTTCACTACAGGGGAACTAATGAAAAACTGTTTTTT.

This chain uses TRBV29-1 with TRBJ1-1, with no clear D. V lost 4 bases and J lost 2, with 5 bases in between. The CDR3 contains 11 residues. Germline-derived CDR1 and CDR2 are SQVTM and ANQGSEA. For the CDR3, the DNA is TGCAGCGTTGTACACAACACTGAAGCTTTCTTT. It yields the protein CSVVHNTEAFF.

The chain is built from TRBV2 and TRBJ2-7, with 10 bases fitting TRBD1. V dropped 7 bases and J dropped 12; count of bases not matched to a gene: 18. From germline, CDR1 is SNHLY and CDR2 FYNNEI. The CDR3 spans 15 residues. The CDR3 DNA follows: TGTGCCAGCATCCCTACCCCGGGACAGGGGCTCTTGGTGTACTTC. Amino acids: CASIPTPGQGLLVYF. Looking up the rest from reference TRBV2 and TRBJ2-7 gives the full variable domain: EPEVTQTPSHQVTQMGQEVILRCVPISNHLYFYWYRQILGQKVEFLVSFYNNEISEKSEIFDDQFSVERPDGSNFTLKIRSTKLEDSAMYFCASIPTPGQGLLVYFGPGTRLTVT.

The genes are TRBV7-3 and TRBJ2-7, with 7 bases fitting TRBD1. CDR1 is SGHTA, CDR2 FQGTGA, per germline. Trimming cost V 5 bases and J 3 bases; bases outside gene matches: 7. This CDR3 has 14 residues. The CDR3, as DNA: TGTGCCAGCAGCCCAGGGGGACAACTCTACGAGCAGTACTTC. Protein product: CASSPGGQLYEQYF.

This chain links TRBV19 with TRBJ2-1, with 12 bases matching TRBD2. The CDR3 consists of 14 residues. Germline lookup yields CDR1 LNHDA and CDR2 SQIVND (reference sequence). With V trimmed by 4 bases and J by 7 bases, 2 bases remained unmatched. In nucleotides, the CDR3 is TGTGCCAGTAGTAAACTAGCGGGAGGAAATGAGCAGTTCTTC. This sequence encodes CASSKLAGGNEQFF.

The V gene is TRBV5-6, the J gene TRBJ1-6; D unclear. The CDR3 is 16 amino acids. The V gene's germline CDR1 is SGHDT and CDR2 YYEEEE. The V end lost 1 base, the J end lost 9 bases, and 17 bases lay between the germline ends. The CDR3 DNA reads TGTGCCAGCAGCTTGTGGGGAGGTTCGGGTGGTTCACCCCTCCACTTT. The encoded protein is CASSLWGGSGGSPLHF.

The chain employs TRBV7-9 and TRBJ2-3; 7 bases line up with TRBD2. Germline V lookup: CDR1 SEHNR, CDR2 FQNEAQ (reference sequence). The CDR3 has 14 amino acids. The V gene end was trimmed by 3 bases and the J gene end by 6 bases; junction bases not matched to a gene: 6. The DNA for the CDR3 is TGTGCCAGCAGCTTGGCGGGAGCGGGGGATACGCAGTATTTT. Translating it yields CASSLAGAGDTQYF.

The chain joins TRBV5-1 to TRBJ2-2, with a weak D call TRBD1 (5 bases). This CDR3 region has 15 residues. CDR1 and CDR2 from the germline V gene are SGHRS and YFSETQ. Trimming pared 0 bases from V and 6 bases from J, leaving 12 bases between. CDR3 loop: CASSLVGPTAGELFF. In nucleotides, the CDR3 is TGCGCCAGCAGCTTGGTGGGGCCGACCGCCGGGGAGCTGTTTTTT.

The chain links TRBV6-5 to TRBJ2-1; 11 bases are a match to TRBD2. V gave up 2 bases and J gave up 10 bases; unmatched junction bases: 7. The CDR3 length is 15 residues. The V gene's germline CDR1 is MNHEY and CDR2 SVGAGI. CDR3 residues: CASSYGGLAGREQFF. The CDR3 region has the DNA TGTGCCAGCAGTTACGGCGGACTAGCGGGTAGGGAGCAGTTCTTC.

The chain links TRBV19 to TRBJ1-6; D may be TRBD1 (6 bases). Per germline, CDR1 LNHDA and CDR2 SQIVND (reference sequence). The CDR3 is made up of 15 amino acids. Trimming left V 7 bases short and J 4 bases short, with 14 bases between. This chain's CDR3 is CASNTPGHYNSPLHF. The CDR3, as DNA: TGTGCCAGTAACACCCCGGGACATTATAATTCACCCCTCCACTTT. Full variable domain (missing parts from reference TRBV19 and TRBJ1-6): DGGITQSPKYLFRKEGQNVTLSCEQNLNHDAMYWYRQDPGQGLRLIYYSQIVNDFQKGDIAEGYSVSREKKESFPLTVTSAQKNPTAFYLCASNTPGHYNSPLHFGNGTRLTVT.

The CDR3 loop reads CASTQGGNEKLFF. The CDR3, as DNA: TGCGCCAGCACTCAGGGGGGAAATGAAAAACTGTTTTTT. V is TRBV5-1 and J is TRBJ1-4; 7 nucleotides agree with TRBD1. The CDR3 spans 13 residues. With V trimmed by 6 bases and J by 5 bases, 4 bases remained unmatched. Germline V lookup: CDR1 SGHRS, CDR2 YFSETQ.